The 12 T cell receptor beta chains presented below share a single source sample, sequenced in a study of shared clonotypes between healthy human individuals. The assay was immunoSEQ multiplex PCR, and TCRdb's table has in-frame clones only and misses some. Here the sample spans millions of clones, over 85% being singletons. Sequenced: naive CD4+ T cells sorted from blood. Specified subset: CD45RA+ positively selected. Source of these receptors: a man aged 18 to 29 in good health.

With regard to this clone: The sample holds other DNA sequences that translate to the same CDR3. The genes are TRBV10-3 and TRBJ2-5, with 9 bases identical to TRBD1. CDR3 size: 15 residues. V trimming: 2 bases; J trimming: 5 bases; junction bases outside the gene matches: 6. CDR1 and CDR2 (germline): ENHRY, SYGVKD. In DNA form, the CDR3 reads TGTGCCATCAGTGAGAGCGGACAGGGGAGGGAGACCCAGTACTTC. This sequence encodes CAISESGQGRETQYF.

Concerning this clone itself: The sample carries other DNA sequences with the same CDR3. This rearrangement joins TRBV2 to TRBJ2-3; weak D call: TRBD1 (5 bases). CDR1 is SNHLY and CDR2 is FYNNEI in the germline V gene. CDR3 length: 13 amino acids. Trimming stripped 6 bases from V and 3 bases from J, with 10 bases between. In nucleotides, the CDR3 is TGTGCCAGCAGAGGGGATGGTACAGATACGCAGTATTTT. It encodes CASRGDGTDTQYF.

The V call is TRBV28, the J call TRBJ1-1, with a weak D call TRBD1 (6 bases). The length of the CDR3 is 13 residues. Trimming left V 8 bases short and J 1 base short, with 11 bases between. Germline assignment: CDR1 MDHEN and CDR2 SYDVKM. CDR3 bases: TGTGCCAGCTGTCTACAGGGGAACACTGAAGCTTTCTTT. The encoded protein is CASCLQGNTEAFF. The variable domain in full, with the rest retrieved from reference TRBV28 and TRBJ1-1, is DVKVTQSSRYLVKRTGEKVFLECVQDMDHENMFWYRQDPGLGLRLIYFSYDVKMKEKGDIPEGYSVSREKKERFSLILESASTNQTSMYLCASCLQGNTEAFFGQGTRLTVV.

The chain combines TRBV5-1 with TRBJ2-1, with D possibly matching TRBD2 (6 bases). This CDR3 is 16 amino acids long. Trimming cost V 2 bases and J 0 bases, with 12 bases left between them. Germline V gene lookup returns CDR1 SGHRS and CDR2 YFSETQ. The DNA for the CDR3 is TGCGCCAGCAGCTTAGGCGGGGAACCCTCCTACAATGAGCAGTTCTTC. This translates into CASSLGGEPSYNEQFF.

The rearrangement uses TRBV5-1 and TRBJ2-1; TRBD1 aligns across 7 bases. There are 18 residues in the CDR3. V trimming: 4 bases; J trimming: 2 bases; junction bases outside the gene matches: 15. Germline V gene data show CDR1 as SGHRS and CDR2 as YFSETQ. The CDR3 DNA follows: TGCGCCAGCAGCAACAGGGGTTGGGGGACCTGGACCTACAATGAGCAGTTCTTC. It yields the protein CASSNRGWGTWTYNEQFF. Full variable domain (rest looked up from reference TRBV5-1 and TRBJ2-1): KAGVTQTPRYLIKTRGQQVTLSCSPISGHRSVSWYQQTPGQGLQFLFEYFSETQRNKGNFPGRFSGRQFSNSRSEMNVSTLELGDSALYLCASSNRGWGTWTYNEQFFGPGTRLTVL.

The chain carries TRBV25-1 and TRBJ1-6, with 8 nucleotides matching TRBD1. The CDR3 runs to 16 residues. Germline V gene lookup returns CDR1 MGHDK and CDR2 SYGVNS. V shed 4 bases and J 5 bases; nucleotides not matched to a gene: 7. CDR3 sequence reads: CASSAAMTGDNSPLHF. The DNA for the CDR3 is TGTGCCAGCAGTGCCGCAATGACAGGGGATAATTCACCCCTCCACTTT.

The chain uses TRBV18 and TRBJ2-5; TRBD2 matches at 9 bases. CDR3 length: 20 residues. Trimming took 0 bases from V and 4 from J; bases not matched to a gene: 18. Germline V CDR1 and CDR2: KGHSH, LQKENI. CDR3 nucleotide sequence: TGTGCCAGCTCACCACCGGCAGATCGGGTGGACCTAGCGGGACGAGAGACCCAGTACTTC. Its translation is CASSPPADRVDLAGRETQYF.

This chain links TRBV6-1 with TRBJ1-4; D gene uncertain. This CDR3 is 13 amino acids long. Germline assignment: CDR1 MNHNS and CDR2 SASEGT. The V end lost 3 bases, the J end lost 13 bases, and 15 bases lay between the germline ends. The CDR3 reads CASSDPLPPPLFF. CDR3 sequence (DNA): TGTGCCAGCAGTGATCCCCTCCCCCCCCCACTGTTTTTT.

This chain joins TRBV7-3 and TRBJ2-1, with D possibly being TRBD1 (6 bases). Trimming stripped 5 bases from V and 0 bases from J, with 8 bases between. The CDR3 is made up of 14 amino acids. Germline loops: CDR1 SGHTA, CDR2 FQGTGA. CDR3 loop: CASSGGNSYNEQFF. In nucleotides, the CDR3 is TGTGCCAGCAGCGGGGGCAACTCCTACAATGAGCAGTTCTTC.

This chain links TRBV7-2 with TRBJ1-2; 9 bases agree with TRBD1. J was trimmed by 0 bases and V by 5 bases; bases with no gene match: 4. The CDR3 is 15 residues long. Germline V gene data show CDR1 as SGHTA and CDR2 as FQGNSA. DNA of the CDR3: TGTGCCAGCAGCCCCGGACAGGGGCCTAACTATGGCTACACCTTC. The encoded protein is CASSPGQGPNYGYTF.

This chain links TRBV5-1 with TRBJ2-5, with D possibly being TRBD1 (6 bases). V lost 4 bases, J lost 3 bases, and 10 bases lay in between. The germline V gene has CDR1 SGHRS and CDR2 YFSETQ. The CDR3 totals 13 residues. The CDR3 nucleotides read TGCGCCAGCAGCGGCAGGGGTGAAGAGACCCAGTACTTC. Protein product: CASSGRGEETQYF.

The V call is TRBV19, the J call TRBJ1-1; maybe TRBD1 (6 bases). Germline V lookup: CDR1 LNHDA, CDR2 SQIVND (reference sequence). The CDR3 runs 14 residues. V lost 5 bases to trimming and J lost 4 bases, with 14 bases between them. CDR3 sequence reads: CASSLNQGSTEAFF. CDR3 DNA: TGTGCCAGTAGTCTAAATCAGGGGAGCACTGAAGCTTTCTTT.